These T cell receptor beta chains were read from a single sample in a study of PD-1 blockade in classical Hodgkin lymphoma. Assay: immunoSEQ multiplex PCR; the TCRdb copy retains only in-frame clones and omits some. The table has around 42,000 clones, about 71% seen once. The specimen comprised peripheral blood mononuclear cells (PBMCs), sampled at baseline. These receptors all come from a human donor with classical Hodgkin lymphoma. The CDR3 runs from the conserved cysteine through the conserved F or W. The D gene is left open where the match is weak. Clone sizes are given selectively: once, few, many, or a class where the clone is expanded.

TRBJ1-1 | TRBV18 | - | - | CASSLLPQGQNTEAFF | TGTGCCAGCTCACTACTCCCTCAAGGACAGAACACTGAAGCTTTCTTT
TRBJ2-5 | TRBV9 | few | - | CASSVEAGTTQETQYF | TGTGCCAGCAGCGTAGAGGCAGGGACCACGCAAGAGACCCAGTACTTC
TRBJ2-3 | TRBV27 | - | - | CASSDSSSPGDTQYF | TGTGCCAGCAGTGACAGCTCTTCTCCGGGAGATACGCAGTATTTT
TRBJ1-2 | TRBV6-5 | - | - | CATKAGTF | TGTGCCACTAAAGCCGGCACCTTC
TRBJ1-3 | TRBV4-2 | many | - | CASSQDPGGLGNTIYF | TGTGCCAGCAGCCAAGATCCCGGGGGATTAGGAAACACCATATATTTT
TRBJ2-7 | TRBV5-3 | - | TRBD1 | CARSLFMDRDHEQYF | TGTGCCAGAAGCTTGTTCATGGACAGGGACCACGAGCAGTACTTC
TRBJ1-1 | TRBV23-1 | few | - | CASSQRTARTAEAFF | TGCGCCAGCAGTCAAAGGACAGCCCGTACGGCTGAAGCTTTCTTT
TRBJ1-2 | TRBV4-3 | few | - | CASSQYRYYGYTF | TGCGCCAGCAGCCAGTACCGTTACTATGGCTACACCTTC
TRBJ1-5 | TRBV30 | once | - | CAWSGLVRGSNQPQHF | TGTGCCTGGAGTGGGCTAGTTAGGGGAAGCAATCAGCCCCAGCATTTT
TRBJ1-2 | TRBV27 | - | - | CASSLSRVYGYTF | TGTGCCAGCAGTTTATCGAGGGTCTATGGCTACACCTTC
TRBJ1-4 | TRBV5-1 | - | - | CASSFGPREKLFF | TGCGCCAGCAGCTTCGGACCCCGAGAAAAACTGTTTTTT
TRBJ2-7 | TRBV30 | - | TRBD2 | CAWGLAGMEQYF | TGTGCCTGGGGACTAGCGGGGATGGAGCAGTACTTC
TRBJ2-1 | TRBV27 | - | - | CASSLGLGYDAEQFF | TGTGCCAGCAGTTTAGGGTTGGGATATGATGCTGAGCAGTTCTTC
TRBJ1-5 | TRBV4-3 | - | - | CASSPFRDSNQPQHF | TGCGCCAGCAGCCCGTTCAGGGATAGCAATCAGCCCCAGCATTTT
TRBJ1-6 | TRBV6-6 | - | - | CASSYSSNSPLHF | TGTGCCAGCAGTTACTCGAGTAATTCACCCCTCCACTTT
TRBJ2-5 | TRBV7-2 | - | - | CASSFGTAPQETQYF | TGTGCCAGCAGCTTTGGAACAGCCCCCCAAGAGACCCAGTACTTC